One T cell receptor beta chain is described in this entry. The treatment was: oral pan-JAK inhibitor, 5-10 mg twice daily. The sequencing template was cDNA reverse transcribed from extracted RNA. Here immunoSEQ multiplex PCR was the method, and the copy in TCRdb shows in-frame clones only, minus some. The table has roughly 200,000 clones, roughly 53% seen once. This sample stems from a study of CD8+ T cells in alopecia areata. CDR3 size: 15 residues. The V and J ends lost 4 bases and 8 bases, in that order; junction bases with no gene match: 8. Germline CDR1 PRHDT, CDR2 FYEKMQ (reference sequence). Sample: CD8+ T cells sorted from blood, taken at week 24, from a patient treated with tofacitinib. The V gene is TRBV13, the J gene TRBJ2-1; 10 bases fit TRBD1. The clonotype comes from a human donor with alopecia areata. CDR3 in amino acids: CASSWRDRGFDEQFF. CDR3 sequence (DNA): TGTGCCAGCAGCTGGCGGGACAGGGGATTCGATGAGCAGTTCTTC. Drawing the rest from reference TRBV13 and TRBJ2-1, the complete variable domain is AAGVIQSPRHLIKEKRETATLKCYPIPRHDTVYWYQQGPGQDPQFLISFYEKMQSDKGSIPDRFSAQQFSDYHSELNMSSLELGDSALYFCASSWRDRGFDEQFFGPGTRLTVL.